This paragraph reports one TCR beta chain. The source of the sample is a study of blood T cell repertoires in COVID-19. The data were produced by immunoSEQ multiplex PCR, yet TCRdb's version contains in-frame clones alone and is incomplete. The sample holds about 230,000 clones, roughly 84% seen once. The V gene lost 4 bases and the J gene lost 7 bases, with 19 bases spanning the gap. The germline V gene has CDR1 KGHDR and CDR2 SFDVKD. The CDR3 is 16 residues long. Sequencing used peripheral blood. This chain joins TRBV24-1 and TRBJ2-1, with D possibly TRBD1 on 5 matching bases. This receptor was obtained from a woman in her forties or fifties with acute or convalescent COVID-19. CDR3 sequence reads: CATSDRADRDGNEQFF. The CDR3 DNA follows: TGTGCCACCAGTGACCGCGCAGACAGAGACGGGAATGAGCAGTTCTTC.